The 8 T cell receptor beta chains below all came from one sample that was sequenced in a study of tumor-infiltrating lymphocytes in primary liver carcinoma. Reverse transcription of 450 to 500 ng total RNA with a constant-region primer produced TCR beta cDNA. Three rounds of nested multiplex PCR with slightly modified ARM-PCR produced TCR beta libraries. The opening two PCR rounds, ten to eleven cycles each, paired TRBV1-TRBV30 forward primers with a C-beta reverse primer. TCRdb itself ran the multiplex PCR reads through MiXCR, one entry per CDR3 protein. The sample records about 110,000 distinct CDR3 sequences, roughly three fifths being singletons. RNA and DNA were co-extracted from approximately 20-30 mg of unsorted bulk tissue. The sample consisted of liver tumor tissue from sampling region 1. Specified subset: tumor region T1, superior pole. The source is a woman aged 60-75 years with primary liver carcinoma and hepatitis B virus infection.

This clonotype was seen many times. The V call is TRBV6-5, the J call TRBJ2-3; D not certain. Trimming removed 0 bases at V and 0 bases at J, with 7 bases between. From germline, CDR1 is MNHEY and CDR2 SVGAGI. This CDR3 has 15 amino acids. As DNA, the CDR3 is TGTGCCAGCAGTTACTCATCCAGAAGCACAGATACGCAGTATTTT. This encodes CASSYSSRSTDTQYF.

Ten or more counts support this clonotype. J is TRBJ2-1 and V is TRBV30; TRBD2 is a possible D gene (5 bases). This CDR3 has 14 amino acids. The V end lost 2 bases, the J end lost 4 bases, and 12 bases lay between the germline ends. Per the germline V gene, CDR1 is GTSNPN and CDR2 is SVGIG (reference sequence). The CDR3 DNA reads TGTGCCTGGAGTATGGGGAGTTCTTACAATGAGCAGTTCTTC. Residues: CAWSMGSSYNEQFF. The variable domain in full, with the rest retrieved from reference TRBV30 and TRBJ2-1, is SQTIHQWPATLVQPVGSPLSLECTVEGTSNPNLYWYRQAAGRGLQLLFYSVGIGQISSEVPQNLSASRPQDRQFILSSKKLLLSDSGFYLCAWSMGSSYNEQFFGPGTRLTVL.

The table lists this clonotype with many counts. V and J are TRBV4-1 and TRBJ2-7; TRBD1 agrees at 7 bases. This CDR3 spans 15 amino acids. Germline CDR1 is MGHRA and CDR2 is YSYEKL. The ends lost 1 base at V and 2 bases at J; junction bases unmatched: 5. CDR3 in DNA: TGCGCCAGCAGCCAAGGCGTGGACAGGACCTACGAGCAGTACTTC. This gives the protein CASSQGVDRTYEQYF.

This rearrangement joins TRBV18 to TRBJ1-5; possibly TRBD1 for D (5 bases). V was shortened by 3 bases and J by 4 bases, with 19 bases between the two germline ends. Germline V CDR1 and CDR2: KGHSH, LQKENI. The CDR3 has 17 amino acids. The CDR3, as DNA: TGTGCCAGCTCACCGTGGCCGGGAGAGGGGAAGAATCAGCCCCAGCATTTT. Its protein product is CASSPWPGEGKNQPQHF.

This clonotype was detected only a few times. The chain recombines TRBV5-5 with TRBJ2-3, with 7 positions matching TRBD1. The J segment lost 5 bases and the V segment lost 3 bases, leaving 12 bases of the junction unmatched. CDR1 and CDR2 (germline): SGHKS, YYEKEE (reference sequence). The CDR3 is 16 residues long. The DNA of the CDR3 is TGTGCCAGCAGCTCTTCGTACAGGGGTCAGGGAGATACGCAGTATTTT. It specifies CASSSSYRGQGDTQYF.

This chain connects TRBV10-1 to TRBJ2-7, with D unclear. Germline CDR1 is WNHNN and CDR2 is SYGVQD (reference sequence). The CDR3 runs to 13 residues. The V and J ends lost 4 bases and 7 bases respectively, with 14 bases between them. The CDR3 bases are TGCGCCAGCAGTGGGGCGCTAGGTCTTGAGCAGTACTTC. Its translation: CASSGALGLEQYF.

This clonotype has only one observation. The germline gene is not matched at one end of the junction; a read error may be the cause. The V and J genes are TRBV11-2 and TRBJ2-7; D is undetermined. The CDR3 sequence is 12 residues long. The V gene's germline CDR1 is SGHAT and CDR2 FQNNGV. In DNA form, the CDR3 reads TGCGTCAGCAGCTTACAATCCTACGAGCAGTACTTC. This gives the protein CVSSLQSYEQYF.

The chain is built from TRBV29-1 and TRBJ2-1; D is ambiguous. V lost 4 bases, J lost 12 bases, and 13 bases lay in between. This CDR3 spans 11 amino acids. CDR1 SQVTM and CDR2 ANQGSEA come from the germline V gene. CDR3 sequence: CSVALDLGQFF. DNA for the CDR3: TGCAGCGTTGCGCTAGATCTTGGGCAGTTCTTC.